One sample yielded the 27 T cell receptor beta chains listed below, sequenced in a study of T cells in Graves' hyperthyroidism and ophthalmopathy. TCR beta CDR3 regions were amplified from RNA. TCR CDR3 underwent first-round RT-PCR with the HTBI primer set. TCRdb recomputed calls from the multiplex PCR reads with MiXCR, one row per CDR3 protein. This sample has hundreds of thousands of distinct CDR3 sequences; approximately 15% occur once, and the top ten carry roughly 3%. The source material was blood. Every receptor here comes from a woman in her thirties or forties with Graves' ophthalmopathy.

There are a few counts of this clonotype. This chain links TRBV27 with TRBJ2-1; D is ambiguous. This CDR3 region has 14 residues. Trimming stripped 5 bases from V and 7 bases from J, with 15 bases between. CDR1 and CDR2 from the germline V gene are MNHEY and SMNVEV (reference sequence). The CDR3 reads CASSPWSGPNEQFF. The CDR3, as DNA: TGTGCCAGCAGTCCTTGGTCGGGCCCAAATGAGCAGTTCTTC.

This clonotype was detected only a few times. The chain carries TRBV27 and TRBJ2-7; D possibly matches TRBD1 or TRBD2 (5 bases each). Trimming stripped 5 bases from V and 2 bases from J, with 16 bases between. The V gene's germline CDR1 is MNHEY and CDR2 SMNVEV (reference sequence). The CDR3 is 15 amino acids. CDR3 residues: CASSQQPGTTYEQYF. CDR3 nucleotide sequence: TGTGCCAGCAGTCAACAACCCGGGACCACCTACGAGCAGTACTTC.

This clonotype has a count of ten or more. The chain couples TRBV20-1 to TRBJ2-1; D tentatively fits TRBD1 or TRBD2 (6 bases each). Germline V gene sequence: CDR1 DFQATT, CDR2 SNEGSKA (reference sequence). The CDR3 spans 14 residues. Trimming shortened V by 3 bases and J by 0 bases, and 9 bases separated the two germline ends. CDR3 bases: TGCAGTGCTAGGGAGGGGGACTCCTACAATGAGCAGTTCTTC. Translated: CSAREGDSYNEQFF.

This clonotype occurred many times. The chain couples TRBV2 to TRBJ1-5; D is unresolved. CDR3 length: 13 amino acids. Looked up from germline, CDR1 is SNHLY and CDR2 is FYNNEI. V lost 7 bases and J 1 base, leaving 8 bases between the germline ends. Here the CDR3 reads CASNLGSNQPQHF. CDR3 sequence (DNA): TGTGCCAGCAATCTGGGAAGCAATCAGCCCCAGCATTTT.

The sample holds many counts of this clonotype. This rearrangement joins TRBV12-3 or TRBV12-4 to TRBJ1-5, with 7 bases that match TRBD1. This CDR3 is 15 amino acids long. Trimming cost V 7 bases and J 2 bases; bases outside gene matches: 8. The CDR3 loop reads CASTPGQAGNQPQHF. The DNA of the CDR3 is TGTGCCAGCACTCCCGGACAGGCGGGCAATCAGCCCCAGCATTTT.

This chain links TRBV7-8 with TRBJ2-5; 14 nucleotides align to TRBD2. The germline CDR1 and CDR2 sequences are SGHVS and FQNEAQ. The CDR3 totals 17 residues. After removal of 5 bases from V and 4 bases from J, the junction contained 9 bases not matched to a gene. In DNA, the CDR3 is TGTGCCAGCAGCCCCGGGACTAGCGGGAGTATCGGAGAGACCCAGTACTTC. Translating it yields CASSPGTSGSIGETQYF.

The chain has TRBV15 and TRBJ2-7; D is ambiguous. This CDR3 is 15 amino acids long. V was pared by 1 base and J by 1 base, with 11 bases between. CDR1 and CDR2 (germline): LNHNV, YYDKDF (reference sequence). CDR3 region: CATSRVPDGSYEQYF. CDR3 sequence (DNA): TGTGCCACCAGCAGAGTCCCTGACGGTTCCTACGAGCAGTACTTC.

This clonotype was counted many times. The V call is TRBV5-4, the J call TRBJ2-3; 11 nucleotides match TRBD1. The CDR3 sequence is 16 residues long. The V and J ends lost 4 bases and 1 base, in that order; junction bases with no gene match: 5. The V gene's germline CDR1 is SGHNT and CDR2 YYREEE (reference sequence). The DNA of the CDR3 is TGTGCCAGCAGCCCTGGACAGGGGGCCGGCACAGATACGCAGTATTTT. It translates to CASSPGQGAGTDTQYF.

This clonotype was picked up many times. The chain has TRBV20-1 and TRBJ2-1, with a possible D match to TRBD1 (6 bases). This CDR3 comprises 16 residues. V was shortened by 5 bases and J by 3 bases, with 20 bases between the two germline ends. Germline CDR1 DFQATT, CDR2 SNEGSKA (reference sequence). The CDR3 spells CSASPPETGFYNEQFF. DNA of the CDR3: TGCAGTGCTTCACCCCCCGAGACAGGTTTCTACAATGAGCAGTTCTTC.

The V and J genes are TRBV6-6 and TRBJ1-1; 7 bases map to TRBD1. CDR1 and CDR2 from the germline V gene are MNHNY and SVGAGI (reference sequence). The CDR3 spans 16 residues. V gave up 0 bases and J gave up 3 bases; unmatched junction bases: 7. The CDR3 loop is CASSYSVGGGDTEAFF. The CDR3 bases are TGTGCCAGCAGTTACTCGGTCGGAGGGGGCGACACTGAAGCTTTCTTT.

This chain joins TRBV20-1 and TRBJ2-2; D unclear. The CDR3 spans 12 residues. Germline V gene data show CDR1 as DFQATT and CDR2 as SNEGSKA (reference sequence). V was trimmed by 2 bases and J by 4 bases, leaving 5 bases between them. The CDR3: CSARRFTGELFF. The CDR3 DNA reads TGCAGTGCTAGAAGGTTCACCGGGGAGCTGTTTTTT.

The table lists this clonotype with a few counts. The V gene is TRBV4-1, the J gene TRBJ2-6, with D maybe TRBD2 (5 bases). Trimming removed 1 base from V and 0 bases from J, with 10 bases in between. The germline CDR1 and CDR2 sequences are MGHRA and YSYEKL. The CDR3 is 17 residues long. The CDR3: CASSQAGRGSGANVLTF. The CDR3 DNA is TGCGCCAGCAGCCAAGCGGGTCGGGGCTCTGGGGCCAACGTCCTGACTTTC.

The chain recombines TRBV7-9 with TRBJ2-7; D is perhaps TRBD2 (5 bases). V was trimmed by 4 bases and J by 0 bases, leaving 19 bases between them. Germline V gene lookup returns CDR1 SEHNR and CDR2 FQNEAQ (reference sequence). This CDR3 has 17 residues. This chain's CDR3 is CASSYTKTGSGSYEQYF. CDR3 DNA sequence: TGTGCCAGCAGCTACACGAAAACCGGCAGCGGCTCCTACGAGCAGTACTTC.

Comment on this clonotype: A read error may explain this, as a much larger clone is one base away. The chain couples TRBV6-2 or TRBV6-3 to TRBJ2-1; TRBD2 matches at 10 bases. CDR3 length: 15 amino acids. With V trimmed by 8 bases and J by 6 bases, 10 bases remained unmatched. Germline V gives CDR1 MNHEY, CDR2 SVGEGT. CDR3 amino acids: CASHHSSGGFNEQFF. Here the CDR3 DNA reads TGTGCCAGCCACCACTCTAGCGGGGGATTCAATGAGCAGTTCTTC.

This CDR3 is CASSLGGQVYGYTF. The CDR3 bases are TGTGCCAGCAGCTTAGGTGGACAGGTCTATGGCTACACCTTC. The chain employs TRBV7-9 and TRBJ1-2, with 7 bases aligning to TRBD1. Germline CDR1 SEHNR, CDR2 FQNEAQ (reference sequence). Trimming took 1 base from V and 4 from J; bases not matched to a gene: 3. The CDR3 length is 14 residues.

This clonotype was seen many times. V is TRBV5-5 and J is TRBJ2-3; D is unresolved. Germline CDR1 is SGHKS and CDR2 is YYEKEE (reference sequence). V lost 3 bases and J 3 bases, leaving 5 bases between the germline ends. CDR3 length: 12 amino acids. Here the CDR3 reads CASSWSTDTQYF. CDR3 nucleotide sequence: TGTGCCAGCAGCTGGTCTACAGATACGCAGTATTTT.

CDR3 region: CASSWGRDRVTEAFF. CDR3 coding DNA: TGCGCCAGCAGTTGGGGGCGGGACAGGGTCACTGAAGCTTTCTTT. The chain recombines TRBV10-2 with TRBJ1-1; 9 nucleotides agree with TRBD1. V dropped 5 bases and J dropped 4; count of bases not matched to a gene: 8. CDR1 is WSHSY, CDR2 SAAADI, per germline. This CDR3 is built from 15 residues.

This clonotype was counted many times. The CDR3 is CASSQTGVVEQFF. The CDR3 DNA reads TGTGCCAGCAGCCAAACGGGGGTGGTTGAGCAGTTCTTC. This sequence joins TRBV3-1 and TRBJ2-1; D might be TRBD2 (6 bases). Germline-derived CDR1 and CDR2 are LGHDT and YNNKEL (reference sequence). This CDR3 contains 13 residues. V lost 2 bases to trimming and J lost 9 bases, with 11 bases between them.

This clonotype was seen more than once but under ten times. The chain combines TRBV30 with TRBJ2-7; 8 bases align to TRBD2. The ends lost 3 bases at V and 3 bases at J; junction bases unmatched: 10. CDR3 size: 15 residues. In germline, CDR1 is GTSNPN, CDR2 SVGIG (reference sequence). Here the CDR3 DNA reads TGTGCCTGGAGCCGGGGGGGGGTTAAGGACTACGAGCAGTACTTC. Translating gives CAWSRGGVKDYEQYF.

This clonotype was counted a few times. The CDR3 region is CASSFSPDLNGYTF. The CDR3 DNA reads TGTGCCAGCAGTTTTTCCCCTGACCTAAATGGCTACACCTTC. The chain recombines TRBV28 with TRBJ1-2; D is ambiguous. Germline CDR1 MDHEN, CDR2 SYDVKM. Trimming left V 3 bases short and J 6 bases short, with 14 bases between. The CDR3 runs 14 residues.

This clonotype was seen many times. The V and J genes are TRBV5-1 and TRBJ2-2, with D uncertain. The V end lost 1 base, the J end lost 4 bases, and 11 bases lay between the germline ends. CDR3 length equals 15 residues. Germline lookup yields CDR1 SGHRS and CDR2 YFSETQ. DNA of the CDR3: TGCGCCAGCAGCTTGAGCGTAGCTAGCACCGGGGAGCTGTTTTTT. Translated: CASSLSVASTGELFF.

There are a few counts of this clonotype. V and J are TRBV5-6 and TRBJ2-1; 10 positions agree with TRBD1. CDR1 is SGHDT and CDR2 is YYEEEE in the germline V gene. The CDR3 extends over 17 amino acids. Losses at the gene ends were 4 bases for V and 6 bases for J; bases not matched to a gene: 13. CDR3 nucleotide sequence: TGTGCCAGCAGCCCCGCCTCGGACAGGGGGTCCCCCAATGAGCAGTTCTTC. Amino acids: CASSPASDRGSPNEQFF.

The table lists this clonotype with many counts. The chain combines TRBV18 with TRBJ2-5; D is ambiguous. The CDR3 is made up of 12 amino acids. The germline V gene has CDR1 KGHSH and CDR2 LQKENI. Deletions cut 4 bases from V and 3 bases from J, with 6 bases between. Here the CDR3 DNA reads TGTGCCAGCTCACTCCTGAAAGAGACCCAGTACTTC. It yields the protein CASSLLKETQYF.

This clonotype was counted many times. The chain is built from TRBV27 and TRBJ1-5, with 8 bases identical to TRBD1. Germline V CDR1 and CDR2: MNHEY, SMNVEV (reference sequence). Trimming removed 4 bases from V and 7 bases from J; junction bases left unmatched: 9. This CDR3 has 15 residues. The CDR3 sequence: CASSSTVQGGQPQHF. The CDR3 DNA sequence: TGTGCCAGCAGTTCAACGGTACAGGGGGGACAGCCCCAGCATTTT.

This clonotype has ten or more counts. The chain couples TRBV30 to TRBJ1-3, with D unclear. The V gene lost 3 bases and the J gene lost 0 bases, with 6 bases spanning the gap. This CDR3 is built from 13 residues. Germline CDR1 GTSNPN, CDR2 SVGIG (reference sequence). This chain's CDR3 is CAWSAYSGNTIYF. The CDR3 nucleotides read TGTGCCTGGAGCGCTTACTCTGGAAACACCATATATTTT.

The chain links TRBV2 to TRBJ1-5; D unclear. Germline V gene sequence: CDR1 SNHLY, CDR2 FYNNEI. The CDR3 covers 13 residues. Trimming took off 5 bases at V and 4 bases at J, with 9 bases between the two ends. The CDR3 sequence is CASSPPLNQPQHF. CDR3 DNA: TGTGCCAGCAGTCCACCCCTAAATCAGCCCCAGCATTTT. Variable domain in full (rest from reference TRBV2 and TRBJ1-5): EPEVTQTPSHQVTQMGQEVILRCVPISNHLYFYWYRQILGQKVEFLVSFYNNEISEKSEIFDDQFSVERPDGSNFTLKIRSTKLEDSAMYFCASSPPLNQPQHFGDGTRLSIL.

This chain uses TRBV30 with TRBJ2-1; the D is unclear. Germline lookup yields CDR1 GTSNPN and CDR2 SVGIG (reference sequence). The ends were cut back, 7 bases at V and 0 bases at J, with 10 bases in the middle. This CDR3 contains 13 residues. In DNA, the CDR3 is TGTGCCTTAACTAAGGACTCCTACAATGAGCAGTTCTTC. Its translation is CALTKDSYNEQFF.